What follows are 9 T cell receptor beta chains derived from one specimen sequenced in a study of immune evolution from preneoplasia to lung adenocarcinoma listed by TCRdb under 2021. Receptor libraries were prepared by the immunoSEQ multiplex PCR assay. In TCRdb, the immuneACCESS table is reduced to in-frame sequences with V and J assigned. These tables do not hold every clone; where another copy was compared, an unresolved V gene accounts for under half, and the others remain unexplained. The sample profile shows around 16,000 clones; approximately 86% of them were found once. The ten largest account for just over 2.5% of the sample. Sample: FFPE invasive lung adenocarcinoma tissue. The cell subset or site label, read with the paper, signifies: frankly invasive lung adenocarcinoma (ADC). The source of these receptors is a person aged 65-85 years with invasive lung adenocarcinoma.

This clone was seen once. The rearrangement uses TRBV16 and TRBJ2-1; no definite D call. The ends were cut back, 1 base at V and 6 bases at J, with 13 bases in the middle. Germline CDR1 KGHSY, CDR2 FQNENV. The CDR3 runs 15 residues. Here the CDR3 reads CASSQWAILGNEQFF. For the CDR3, the DNA is TGTGCCAGCAGCCAATGGGCGATATTGGGCAATGAGCAGTTCTTC.

The V and J genes are TRBV9 and TRBJ1-1; D is unclear. V shed 0 bases and J shed 2 bases, with 11 bases lying between them. Per germline, CDR1 SGDLS and CDR2 YYNGEE. This CDR3 contains 15 residues. The CDR3 loop reads CASSVGRVTNTEAFF. CDR3 bases: TGTGCCAGCAGCGTAGGCCGGGTTACTAACACTGAAGCTTTCTTT.

The rearrangement joins TRBV7-9 to TRBJ2-7, with 8 bases aligning to TRBD2. V was pared by 3 bases and J by 3 bases, with 4 bases of the junction left unmatched. This CDR3 contains 14 residues. Germline CDR1 SEHNR, CDR2 FQNEAQ (reference sequence). For the CDR3, the DNA is TGTGCCAGCAGCTTCACCGGGACTAGCTACGAGCAGTACTTC. The encoded protein is CASSFTGTSYEQYF.

CDR3 nucleotide sequence: TGCAGCGTGATTCTAGCGGGGGCTGAATCCTACGAGCAGTACTTC. Protein sequence: CSVILAGAESYEQYF. The rearrangement joins TRBV29-1 to TRBJ2-7; 10 bases match TRBD2. CDR3 length: 15 residues. V dropped 6 bases and J dropped 1; count of bases not matched to a gene: 9. Germline V gene sequence: CDR1 SQVTM, CDR2 ANQGSEA.

V and J are TRBV7-9 and TRBJ1-2, with 7 bases matching TRBD1. This CDR3 spans 14 amino acids. Germline CDR1 is SEHNR and CDR2 is FQNEAQ (reference sequence). Trimming removed 5 bases from V and 2 bases from J; junction bases left unmatched: 5. CDR3 DNA: TGTGCCAGCAGCCCCGGGACAGTGAACTATGGCTACACCTTC. It is translated as CASSPGTVNYGYTF. Together with reference TRBV7-9 and TRBJ1-2, the CDR3 gives the full variable domain: DTGVSQNPRHKITKRGQNVTFRCDPISEHNRLYWYRQTLGQGPEFLTYFQNEAQLEKSRLLSDRFSAERPKGSFSTLEIQRTEQGDSAMYLCASSPGTVNYGYTFGSGTRLTVV.

V is TRBV6-5 and J is TRBJ1-1, with 7 nucleotides matching TRBD1. The CDR3 has 13 amino acids. In germline, CDR1 is MNHEY, CDR2 SVGAGI. Germline trimming cut 6 bases from V and 7 bases from J; bases unmatched to any gene: 8. The CDR3 region has the DNA TGTGCCAGCAGACGGACGAGGGACAGTGAAGCTTTCTTT. Protein sequence: CASRRTRDSEAFF.

V gene TRBV7-8 combines with J gene TRBJ1-4; D is possibly TRBD1 (6 bases). Trimming removed 2 bases from V and 16 bases from J, with 20 bases in between. The CDR3 runs to 14 residues. Germline CDR1 is SGHVS and CDR2 is FQNEAQ. The DNA of the CDR3 is TGTGCCAGCAGCTTAAATCTAGGATCGCAGGGGAGGTTTTTT. Translating gives CASSLNLGSQGRFF.

V gene TRBV7-9 combines with J gene TRBJ1-3, with D possibly being TRBD1 (6 bases). The CDR3 spans 13 residues. The V end lost 10 bases, the J end lost 0 bases, and 10 bases lay between the germline ends. Germline V gene data show CDR1 as SEHNR and CDR2 as FQNEAQ (reference sequence). This chain's CDR3 is CAIVDSSGNTIYF. In DNA form, the CDR3 reads TGTGCCATCGTGGACAGCTCTGGAAACACCATATATTTT.

The chain carries TRBV19 and TRBJ1-1; D gene ambiguous. The V end was cut by 5 bases, the J end by 3 bases, with 13 bases between. The germline gives CDR1 LNHDA, CDR2 SQIVND (reference sequence). The CDR3 sequence is 14 residues long. This CDR3 reads CASSSFDEYTEAFF. The CDR3 DNA follows: TGTGCCAGTAGTTCCTTCGATGAGTACACTGAAGCTTTCTTT.